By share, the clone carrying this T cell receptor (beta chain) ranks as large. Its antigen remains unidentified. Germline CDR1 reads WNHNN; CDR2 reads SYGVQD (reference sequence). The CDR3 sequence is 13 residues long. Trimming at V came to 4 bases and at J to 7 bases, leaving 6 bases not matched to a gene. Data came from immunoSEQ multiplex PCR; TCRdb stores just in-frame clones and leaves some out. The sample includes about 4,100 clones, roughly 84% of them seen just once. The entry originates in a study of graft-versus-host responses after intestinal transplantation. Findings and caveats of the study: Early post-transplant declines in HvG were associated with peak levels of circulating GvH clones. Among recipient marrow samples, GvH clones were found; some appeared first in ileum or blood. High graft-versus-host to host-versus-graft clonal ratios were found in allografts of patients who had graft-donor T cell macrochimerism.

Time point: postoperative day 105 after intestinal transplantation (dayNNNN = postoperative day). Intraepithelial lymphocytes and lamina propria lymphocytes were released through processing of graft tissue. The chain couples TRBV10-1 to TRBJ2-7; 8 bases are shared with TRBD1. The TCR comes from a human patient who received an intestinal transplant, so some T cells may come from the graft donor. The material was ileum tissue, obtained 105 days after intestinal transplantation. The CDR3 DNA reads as TGCGCCAGCAGTGTGTCAGGGGGCACAGAGCAGTACTTC. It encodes CASSVSGGTEQYF.